The 19 T cell receptor beta chains below all came from one sample that was sequenced in a study of T cell changes during pregnancy in multiple sclerosis. This table comes from immunoSEQ multiplex PCR, and its TCRdb copy is limited to in-frame clones, with some not included. The profile shows 50,000 or so clones, about 93% of them singletons. The sequences come from CD4+ T cells from peripheral blood mononuclear cells, collected in the second trimester of pregnancy. Source of these receptors: a female donor with multiple sclerosis, enrolled in a pregnancy study.

The V and J genes are TRBV6-1 and TRBJ1-2, with D perhaps matching TRBD1 (6 bases). Trimming removed 0 bases at V and 8 bases at J, with 16 bases between. Germline values: CDR1 MNHNS, CDR2 SASEGT. This CDR3 contains 15 residues. Here the CDR3 DNA reads TGTGCCAGCAGTGAAGCGGGCGGGGGGCTGCGCGGCTACACCTTC. Amino acid sequence: CASSEAGGGLRGYTF.

The rearrangement links TRBV10-3 to TRBJ1-2; D is perhaps TRBD1 (6 bases). Trimming left V 3 bases short and J 7 bases short, with 12 bases between. Germline V lookup: CDR1 ENHRY, CDR2 SYGVKD. The CDR3 loop spans 13 amino acids. The CDR3 protein is CAISDRGHTGYTF. In nucleotides, the CDR3 is TGTGCCATCAGTGACAGGGGTCACACTGGCTACACCTTC.

The chain uses TRBV12-2 and TRBJ1-6; the table gives TRBD1 as D, unverified against the DNA. TRBV12-2 is labeled a pseudogene. The CDR3 contains 17 residues. CDR3 loop: CASRPQRQGIMDSPLHF. In DNA form, the CDR3 reads TGTGCAAGTCGCCCTCAAAGACAGGGGATAATGGATTCACCCCTCCACTTT.

This rearrangement joins TRBV4-2 to TRBJ2-1; D is uncertain. CDR1 and CDR2 (germline): LGHNA, YNFKEQ. The length of the CDR3 is 16 residues. The V gene lost 2 bases and the J gene lost 3 bases, with 14 bases spanning the gap. The CDR3 here is CASSQTLPEYYNEQFF. The CDR3 DNA reads as TGTGCCAGCAGCCAAACCTTGCCCGAGTACTACAATGAGCAGTTCTTC.

The chain carries TRBV19 and TRBJ1-1; tentatively, D is TRBD1 (6 bases). The V gene lost 5 bases and the J gene lost 4 bases, with 11 bases spanning the gap. CDR1 is LNHDA, CDR2 SQIVND, per germline (reference sequence). The CDR3 length is 13 residues. The CDR3 spells CASSQVRGTEAFF. The CDR3 DNA reads as TGTGCCAGTAGTCAAGTCAGGGGCACTGAAGCTTTCTTT.

CDR3 sequence (DNA): TGTGCCAGCAGCTCGATGGGGACAGGGTTCGCGGCCATATATTTT. Translation: CASSSMGTGFAAIYF. The chain employs TRBV13 and TRBJ1-3, with 9 positions matching TRBD1. The junction had 12 bases not matched to a gene; V was cut back by 4 bases and J by 11 bases. The V gene's germline CDR1 is PRHDT and CDR2 FYEKMQ (reference sequence). The CDR3 is 15 residues long.

The genes are TRBV11-3 and TRBJ2-3; D is unclear. The CDR3 totals 13 residues. The ends were cut back, 6 bases at V and 2 bases at J, with 9 bases in the middle. Germline CDR1 and CDR2: SGHNT and YENEEA. Here the CDR3 DNA reads TGTGCCAGCAGTCTCCGGTTCACAGATACGCAGTATTTT. Protein product: CASSLRFTDTQYF.

This sequence joins TRBV11-3 and TRBJ2-3; 10 positions match TRBD2. The V and J ends lost 4 bases and 6 bases, in that order; junction bases with no gene match: 4. The CDR3 loop spans 14 amino acids. Germline lookup yields CDR1 SGHNT and CDR2 YENEEA. The CDR3 reads CASSSAGGRDTQYF. The CDR3 DNA is TGTGCCAGCAGCTCAGCGGGGGGGCGGGATACGCAGTATTTT.

The rearrangement links TRBV9 to TRBJ2-5; TRBD2 aligns across 7 bases. Trimming removed 4 bases from V and 5 bases from J; junction bases left unmatched: 11. This CDR3 is built from 15 residues. Germline CDR1 SGDLS, CDR2 YYNGEE. The CDR3 DNA reads TGTGCCAGCAGCTTAGGTGGGACTACCGCGGAGACCCAGTACTTC. It encodes CASSLGGTTAETQYF.

The V and J genes are TRBV10-3 and TRBJ1-4; no reliable D call. CDR3 length: 12 residues. Germline loops: CDR1 ENHRY, CDR2 SYGVKD. Trimming pared 3 bases from V and 8 bases from J, leaving 7 bases between. CDR3 sequence reads: CAISERGEKLFF. The CDR3 nucleotides read TGTGCCATCAGTGAACGCGGAGAAAAACTGTTTTTT.

The chain has TRBV5-1 and TRBJ2-3; D is perhaps TRBD2 (6 bases). The CDR3 sequence is 14 residues long. The germline gives CDR1 SGHRS, CDR2 YFSETQ. V lost 4 bases, J lost 1 base, and 10 bases lay in between. CDR3 DNA: TGCGCCAGCAGCCCCTGGGGGGGCACAGATACGCAGTATTTT. Its translation is CASSPWGGTDTQYF.

This chain joins TRBV7-8 and TRBJ2-1; 11 bases are shared with TRBD2. Trimming took 4 bases from V and 8 from J; bases not matched to a gene: 19. Germline CDR1 SGHVS, CDR2 FQNEAQ. The CDR3 sequence is 19 residues long. The CDR3 DNA sequence: TGTGCCAGCAGCTCCCCGACCATAAATAGCGGGAGGGCCTCGGATGAGCAGTTCTTC. Protein sequence: CASSSPTINSGRASDEQFF. The full variable domain, in which reference TRBV7-8 and TRBJ2-1 provide the parts outside the CDR3, is GAGVSQSPRYKVAKRGQDVALRCDPISGHVSLFWYQQALGQGPEFLTYFQNEAQLDKSGLPSDRFFAERPEGSVSTLKIQRTQQEDSAVYLCASSSPTINSGRASDEQFFGPGTRLTVL.

The chain employs TRBV4-2 and TRBJ1-4; perhaps TRBD1 as D (6 bases). The CDR3 is made up of 15 amino acids. V was pared by 0 bases and J by 3 bases, with 8 bases between. Germline CDR1 is LGHNA and CDR2 is YNFKEQ. CDR3 in amino acids: CASSQDEGANEKLFF. CDR3 nucleotide sequence: TGTGCCAGCAGCCAAGATGAGGGGGCTAATGAAAAACTGTTTTTT.

The chain links TRBV7-2 to TRBJ1-4; D ambiguous. The V gene's germline CDR1 is SGHTA and CDR2 FQGNSA. Trimming removed 4 bases from V and 2 bases from J, with 5 bases in between. The CDR3 has 13 residues. The CDR3: CASSSVTNEKLFF. DNA of the CDR3: TGTGCCAGCAGCTCCGTCACTAATGAAAAACTGTTTTTT.

The chain employs TRBV5-1 and TRBJ1-4; maybe TRBD1 (6 bases). The CDR3 sequence is 15 residues long. Between the trimmed V and J ends, which lost 5 bases and 3 bases, there was a span of 14 bases. Germline V gene lookup returns CDR1 SGHRS and CDR2 YFSETQ. CDR3: CASRQGGFSNEKLFF. The CDR3, as DNA: TGCGCCAGCAGACAGGGTGGTTTTTCTAATGAAAAACTGTTTTTT. Full variable domain (missing parts from reference TRBV5-1 and TRBJ1-4): KAGVTQTPRYLIKTRGQQVTLSCSPISGHRSVSWYQQTPGQGLQFLFEYFSETQRNKGNFPGRFSGRQFSNSRSEMNVSTLELGDSALYLCASRQGGFSNEKLFFGSGTQLSVL.

This clone came up once. CDR3 protein: CASSQERTGTETQYF. The CDR3 DNA is TGTGCCAGCAGCCAAGAGAGGACAGGGACGGAGACCCAGTACTTC. V and J are TRBV14 and TRBJ2-5; 8 positions agree with TRBD1. Germline-derived CDR1 and CDR2 are SGHDN and FVKESK. Unmatched junction bases numbered 5, after V lost 0 bases and J lost 5 bases. CDR3 length: 15 residues.

V usage is TRBV11-1 and J usage is TRBJ1-5, with 7 bases that match TRBD1. In germline, CDR1 is SGHAT, CDR2 FQDESV (reference sequence). This CDR3 region has 16 residues. The J segment lost 4 bases and the V segment lost 5 bases, leaving 11 bases of the junction unmatched. The CDR3 reads CASSLAGTAFNQPQHF. CDR3 coding DNA: TGTGCCAGCAGCCTTGCCGGGACAGCGTTTAATCAGCCCCAGCATTTT.

Comments on this clone: One junction end does not reproduce the germline sequence, and a read error may be involved. This sequence joins TRBV18 and TRBJ1-5; 7 positions match TRBD1. The CDR3 extends over 14 amino acids. Germline CDR1 is KGHSH and CDR2 is LQKENI. The CDR3: CASSPRDSIQPQHF. The CDR3 region has the DNA TGTGCCAGCTCACCACGGGACAGCATTCAGCCCCAGCATTTT. The whole variable domain, remainder taken from reference TRBV18 and TRBJ1-5, is NAGVMQNPRHLVRRRGQEARLRCSPMKGHSHVYWYRQLPEEGLKFMVYLQKENIIDESGMPKERFSAEFPKEGPSILRIQQVVRGDSAAYFCASSPRDSIQPQHFGDGTRLSIL.

This rearrangement joins TRBV14 to TRBJ2-7; D is perhaps TRBD1 (6 bases). The CDR3 has 17 amino acids. Between the trimmed V and J ends, which lost 0 bases and 1 base, there was a span of 16 bases. Germline V gives CDR1 SGHDN, CDR2 FVKESK. The CDR3 here is CASSQERGSRASYEQYF. The CDR3 DNA follows: TGTGCCAGCAGCCAAGAGAGGGGGTCACGAGCATCCTACGAGCAGTACTTC.